These 32 T cell receptor beta chains were sequenced from one sample in a study of blood T cell repertoires in COVID-19. Profiled with immunoSEQ multiplex PCR; TCRdb holds only in-frame clones, not every one. The sample shows over 140,000 clones, 60% to 85% of them seen only once. The sample was peripheral blood. The source is a woman of 80 years or more with active or convalescent COVID-19.

This clone was seen only a few times. The chain employs TRBV5-6 and TRBJ2-3; weak D call: TRBD2 (7 bases). CDR3 length equals 15 residues. Trimming took off 3 bases at V and 9 bases at J, with 20 bases between the two ends. Germline V gene data show CDR1 as SGHDT and CDR2 as YYEEEE. The CDR3: CASSSRGRREVTQYF. In DNA, the CDR3 is TGTGCCAGCAGCTCCCGGGGGCGCCGGGAGGTGACGCAGTATTTT.

The chain is built from TRBV27 and TRBJ2-1; perhaps TRBD1 as D (5 bases). CDR1 and CDR2 from the germline V gene are MNHEY and SMNVEV (reference sequence). V lost 6 bases and J lost 6, with 9 bases in between. The CDR3 extends over 12 amino acids. CDR3: CASRGQVNEQFF. The CDR3 bases are TGTGCCAGCAGGGGGCAGGTCAATGAGCAGTTCTTC.

V gene TRBV5-1 combines with J gene TRBJ1-1, with D uncertain. Trimming removed 6 bases from V and 2 bases from J, with 5 bases in between. The CDR3 is 11 amino acids. The V gene's germline CDR1 is SGHRS and CDR2 YFSETQ. The CDR3, as DNA: TGCGCCAGCACGTATAACACTGAAGCTTTCTTT. Residues: CASTYNTEAFF.

This clone occurred a few times. The chain uses TRBV5-1 and TRBJ1-4, with TRBD1 as a possible D gene (6 bases). V lost 4 bases, J lost 2 bases, and 12 bases lay in between. The CDR3 runs to 15 residues. Germline CDR1 is SGHRS and CDR2 is YFSETQ. The chain's CDR3 is CASSAWTATNEKLFF. In DNA, the CDR3 is TGCGCCAGCAGCGCCTGGACAGCCACTAATGAAAAACTGTTTTTT.

This clone was observed a single time. This sequence joins TRBV2 and TRBJ2-2; 7 nucleotides align to TRBD1. This CDR3 region has 14 residues. Germline trimming cut 5 bases from V and 0 bases from J; bases unmatched to any gene: 0. CDR1 and CDR2 from the germline V gene are SNHLY and FYNNEI. For the CDR3, the DNA is TGTGCCAGCAGTACAGGGGCGAACACCGGGGAGCTGTTTTTT. It codes for CASSTGANTGELFF.

The rearrangement links TRBV6-5 to TRBJ1-2; 9 bases fit TRBD1. This CDR3 region has 13 residues. Germline CDR1 is MNHEY and CDR2 is SVGAGI. J lost 7 bases, V lost 5 bases, and 5 bases had no gene match. The CDR3: CASSTTGGFGYTF. The CDR3 nucleotides are TGTGCCAGCAGTACAACAGGGGGCTTTGGCTACACCTTC.

This clone was detected a few times. The V and J genes are TRBV15 and TRBJ1-3; 12 bases fit TRBD1. V shed 4 bases and J 5 bases; nucleotides not matched to a gene: 6. The CDR3 consists of 16 residues. Germline V gene sequence: CDR1 LNHNV, CDR2 YYDKDF (reference sequence). CDR3 residues: CATSKTGQGARNTIYF. CDR3 in DNA: TGTGCCACCAGCAAAACGGGACAGGGGGCCCGAAACACCATATATTTT.

V usage is TRBV7-3 and J usage is TRBJ1-1; 7 bases are a match to TRBD1. Germline values: CDR1 SGHTA, CDR2 FQGTGA. The trim removed 4 bases at V and 2 bases at J, leaving 1 base unmatched. The CDR3 totals 13 residues. For the CDR3, the DNA is TGTGCCAGCAGCTACAGGGGTAACACTGAAGCTTTCTTT. Protein: CASSYRGNTEAFF.

The chain uses TRBV10-3 and TRBJ2-1; TRBD2 matches at 14 bases. V trimming: 5 bases; J trimming: 0 bases; junction bases outside the gene matches: 3. The germline CDR1 and CDR2 sequences are ENHRY and SYGVKD. This CDR3 is built from 17 residues. The CDR3 loop is CAISSGLAGDSYNEQFF. CDR3 DNA sequence: TGTGCCATCAGTTCGGGACTAGCGGGGGACTCCTACAATGAGCAGTTCTTC.

The chain couples TRBV28 to TRBJ2-1, with 12 bases identical to TRBD2. The CDR3 is 16 amino acids. CDR1 is MDHEN, CDR2 SYDVKM, per germline. After removal of 3 bases from V and 5 bases from J, the junction contained 5 bases not matched to a gene. The chain's CDR3 is CASSLRSSGGDNEQFF. The CDR3 DNA reads TGTGCCAGCAGTTTGAGGTCTAGCGGGGGGGACAATGAGCAGTTCTTC.

V and J are TRBV29-1 and TRBJ2-7; 8 nucleotides agree with TRBD1. V lost 0 bases and J lost 4; bases outside the gene matches: 8. This CDR3 comprises 15 residues. Germline V CDR1 and CDR2: SQVTM, ANQGSEA. The CDR3 sequence: CSVEDRQGARYEQYF. CDR3 DNA: TGCAGCGTTGAAGATCGGCAGGGGGCGCGGTACGAGCAGTACTTC.

The CDR3 DNA reads as TGTGCCAGCAGCTTGGGGGGACTAGCGGGGTCGAGTGAGCAGTACTTC. Its protein product is CASSLGGLAGSSEQYF. The V gene is TRBV5-5, the J gene TRBJ2-7, with TRBD2 matching 13 bases. Germline V gives CDR1 SGHKS, CDR2 YYEKEE (reference sequence). Trimming at V came to 0 bases and at J to 7 bases, leaving 7 bases not matched to a gene. There are 16 residues in the CDR3.

The chain couples TRBV5-4 to TRBJ1-1; 7 bases fit TRBD1. CDR3 length: 15 amino acids. Trimming cost V 2 bases and J 1 base; bases outside gene matches: 5. Germline-derived CDR1 and CDR2 are SGHNT and YYREEE (reference sequence). This chain's CDR3 is CASSFQQGSNTEAFF. CDR3 in DNA: TGTGCCAGCAGCTTCCAACAGGGGTCGAACACTGAAGCTTTCTTT.

This chain joins TRBV5-1 and TRBJ1-4, with D unresolved. CDR3 length: 15 residues. V gave up 0 bases and J gave up 3 bases, with 9 bases separating them. Germline V gives CDR1 SGHRS, CDR2 YFSETQ. The CDR3 here is CASSLDGNSNEKLFF. The CDR3 nucleotides read TGCGCCAGCAGCTTGGACGGGAATTCTAATGAAAAACTGTTTTTT.

This clone has just one count. The CDR3 sequence is CASSFLPNYGYTF. DNA for the CDR3: TGTGCCAGCAGTTTCCTCCCTAACTATGGCTACACCTTC. V and J are TRBV12-3 or TRBV12-4 and TRBJ1-2, with D hard to call. With 3 bases removed from V and 0 bases from J, the gap between germline ends came to 5 bases. CDR3 length: 13 residues.

This clone was observed a few times. The J gene is TRBJ2-3, the V gene TRBV7-2; 8 bases line up with TRBD1. V was clipped by 5 bases and J by 4 bases; unmatched bases: 5. CDR1 and CDR2 from the germline V gene are SGHTA and FQGNSA. There are 14 residues in the CDR3. Written as DNA, the CDR3 is TGTGCCAGCAGCACCAGGACAGGGTCAGATACGCAGTATTTT. Translated: CASSTRTGSDTQYF.

This sequence joins TRBV18 and TRBJ1-5; the match to TRBD1 covers 8 bases. The CDR3 spans 14 residues. V shed 3 bases, J shed 9 bases, and the junction held 7 bases outside the gene matches. Germline CDR1 is KGHSH and CDR2 is LQKENI. CDR3 coding DNA: TGTGCCAGCTCACCTGGACAGGGAGGGGGGCCCCAGCATTTT. It codes for CASSPGQGGGPQHF. The variable domain in full, with the rest retrieved from reference TRBV18 and TRBJ1-5, is NAGVMQNPRHLVRRRGQEARLRCSPMKGHSHVYWYRQLPEEGLKFMVYLQKENIIDESGMPKERFSAEFPKEGPSILRIQQVVRGDSAAYFCASSPGQGGGPQHFGDGTRLSIL.

The genes are TRBV28 and TRBJ2-7; 9 bases map to TRBD1. Germline loops: CDR1 MDHEN, CDR2 SYDVKM. The V and J ends lost 6 bases and 5 bases, in that order; junction bases with no gene match: 11. The CDR3 covers 15 residues. CDR3 nucleotide sequence: TGTGCCAGCAGGGAAGATGGACAGGGGAACGACGAGCAGTACTTC. Translated, it gives CASREDGQGNDEQYF.

The chain recombines TRBV2 with TRBJ1-2; D uncertain. This CDR3 contains 15 residues. In germline, CDR1 is SNHLY, CDR2 FYNNEI. Trimming took off 2 bases at V and 7 bases at J, with 17 bases between the two ends. CDR3 DNA sequence: TGTGCCAGCAGTGAATCTATGACTCTATCGGCTGGCTACACCTTC. Protein product: CASSESMTLSAGYTF. The full variable domain, in which reference TRBV2 and TRBJ1-2 provide the parts outside the CDR3, is EPEVTQTPSHQVTQMGQEVILRCVPISNHLYFYWYRQILGQKVEFLVSFYNNEISEKSEIFDDQFSVERPDGSNFTLKIRSTKLEDSAMYFCASSESMTLSAGYTFGSGTRLTVV.

The chain has TRBV27 and TRBJ2-1; D possibly corresponds to TRBD2 (7 bases). Germline CDR1 is MNHEY and CDR2 is SMNVEV (reference sequence). The CDR3 has 17 amino acids. Trimming pared 7 bases from V and 0 bases from J, leaving 19 bases between. The CDR3 DNA is TGTGCCAGCAATAGGGGGGGACCGCGAACCTCCTACAATGAGCAGTTCTTC. Translation gives CASNRGGPRTSYNEQFF.

The J gene is TRBJ1-6, the V gene TRBV6-5, with a weak D call TRBD1 (6 bases). The V end lost 4 bases, the J end lost 2 bases, and 9 bases lay between the germline ends. The CDR3 extends over 15 amino acids. The germline gives CDR1 MNHEY, CDR2 SVGAGI. The CDR3 reads CASSSDSPYNSPLHF. CDR3 coding DNA: TGTGCCAGCAGTTCGGACAGTCCCTATAATTCACCCCTCCACTTT.

The rearrangement uses TRBV2 and TRBJ1-3; D not resolved. In germline, CDR1 is SNHLY, CDR2 FYNNEI. CDR3 length: 16 amino acids. V was cut by 6 bases and J by 2 bases, with 17 bases left in between. CDR3 sequence: CASRGLLGTTGNTIYF. CDR3 nucleotide sequence: TGTGCCAGCAGGGGTCTTCTGGGTACTACTGGAAACACCATATATTTT.

The chain combines TRBV5-4 with TRBJ1-6; 8 bases agree with TRBD1. V shed 5 bases, J shed 5 bases, and the junction held 0 bases outside the gene matches. The CDR3 is made up of 13 amino acids. Germline CDR1 SGHNT, CDR2 YYREEE (reference sequence). DNA for the CDR3: TGTGCCAGCAGGGACAGGGATAATTCACCCCTCCACTTT. Its translation is CASRDRDNSPLHF.

The rearrangement uses TRBV5-1 and TRBJ2-3, with 9 bases identical to TRBD1. The CDR3 is made up of 14 amino acids. V trimming: 3 bases; J trimming: 5 bases; junction bases outside the gene matches: 4. CDR1 SGHRS and CDR2 YFSETQ come from the germline V gene. The DNA of the CDR3 is TGCGCCAGCAGCTACAGGGGGCCTGGAGATACGCAGTATTTT. This codes for CASSYRGPGDTQYF. Full variable domain (outside the CDR3, taken from reference TRBV5-1 and TRBJ2-3): KAGVTQTPRYLIKTRGQQVTLSCSPISGHRSVSWYQQTPGQGLQFLFEYFSETQRNKGNFPGRFSGRQFSNSRSEMNVSTLELGDSALYLCASSYRGPGDTQYFGPGTRLTVL.

The V call is TRBV18, the J call TRBJ1-5; perhaps TRBD1 as D (6 bases). The length of the CDR3 is 17 residues. V lost 5 bases and J lost 2, with 19 bases in between. Germline V gives CDR1 KGHSH, CDR2 LQKENI. CDR3 nucleotide sequence: TGTGCCAGCTCATTCGGCCTAGGGGGAGGGCGCAATCAGCCCCAGCATTTT. Translating gives CASSFGLGGGRNQPQHF.

The chain recombines TRBV10-3 with TRBJ2-2; D is possibly TRBD2 (6 bases). The V end was cut by 0 bases, the J end by 3 bases, with 8 bases between. CDR3 length: 15 residues. Germline values: CDR1 ENHRY, CDR2 SYGVKD. The CDR3: CAISESGRHTGELFF. The CDR3, as DNA: TGTGCCATCAGTGAGTCCGGGAGACACACCGGGGAGCTGTTTTTT.

This clone was seen a handful of times. This rearrangement joins TRBV5-1 to TRBJ2-3; 8 positions match TRBD1. Germline lookup yields CDR1 SGHRS and CDR2 YFSETQ. Trimming took 0 bases from V and 2 from J; bases not matched to a gene: 8. There are 17 residues in the CDR3. CDR3 nucleotide sequence: TGCGCCAGCAGCTTGGGCGTACAGGGGGTATCCACAGATACGCAGTATTTT. It codes for CASSLGVQGVSTDTQYF.

The chain recombines TRBV6-2 or TRBV6-3 with TRBJ2-7; TRBD2 might be the D (5 bases). The ends were cut back, 0 bases at V and 4 bases at J, with 13 bases in the middle. Germline assignment: CDR1 MNHEY and CDR2 SVGEGT. This CDR3 is built from 15 residues. This CDR3 reads CASSYSPAERYEQYF. The DNA for the CDR3 is TGTGCCAGCAGTTACTCCCCAGCGGAGCGATACGAGCAGTACTTC.

The rearrangement uses TRBV29-1 and TRBJ2-2, with 8 bases aligning to TRBD1. Germline assignment: CDR1 SQVTM and CDR2 ANQGSEA. Germline trimming cut 6 bases from V and 1 base from J; bases unmatched to any gene: 4. The CDR3 length is 14 residues. The CDR3 region is CSVRDRGNTGELFF. The CDR3 region has the DNA TGCAGCGTCCGCGACAGGGGGAACACCGGGGAGCTGTTTTTT.

The rearrangement uses TRBV24-1 and TRBJ1-5, with D possibly matching TRBD1 (5 bases). The germline CDR1 and CDR2 sequences are KGHDR and SFDVKD. The germline V and J ends were trimmed by 5 bases and 2 bases, with 9 bases remaining between them. This CDR3 is built from 14 residues. The CDR3 coding sequence is TGTGCCACCAGTGGGGACTACGGCAATCAGCCCCAGCATTTT. Translation: CATSGDYGNQPQHF.

The chain uses TRBV6-6 and TRBJ2-2; 8 nucleotides line up with TRBD1. The germline V gene has CDR1 MNHNY and CDR2 SVGAGI (reference sequence). V lost 6 bases and J lost 1; bases outside the gene matches: 7. The CDR3 contains 16 residues. CDR3 DNA sequence: TGTGCCAGCAGCCGGTCGGGGACAGGGAACACCGGGGAGCTGTTTTTT. This sequence encodes CASSRSGTGNTGELFF.

This chain connects TRBV2 to TRBJ1-1; tentative D call: TRBD1 (5 bases). V was clipped by 5 bases and J by 2 bases, with 9 bases between them. CDR1 and CDR2 from the germline V gene are SNHLY and FYNNEI. The CDR3 consists of 13 residues. In DNA, the CDR3 is TGTGCCAGCAGTACAGACAGAAACACTGAAGCTTTCTTT. Its protein product is CASSTDRNTEAFF.